The T cell receptor (beta chain) described here comes from a study of CD8 T cells in ankylosing spondylitis. The CDR3 totals 14 residues. Germline V gene sequence: CDR1 MNHNS, CDR2 SASEGT. V lost 5 bases and J 2 bases, leaving 7 bases between the germline ends. General study results and limits: A TCR beta motif of eight highly homologous variants appeared characteristic of ankylosing spondylitis blood. Prior literature has documented some motif variants in synovial fluid and blood from reactive arthritis. A CD8+ phenotype characterized the disease-linked clones, which were relatively rare in peripheral blood.

In making TCR beta libraries, quantitative 5'-RACE with molecular barcodes was used. MiXCR, run by TCRdb on the 5' RACE reads, gives a single entry per CDR3 protein. This sample carries some 800,000 distinct CDR3 sequences, about 10% of them seen once, and the ten largest clones take 0.45% to 0.6%. A note on this clonotype: Antigen unknown.

Sequenced: blood, either unsorted or a sorted T cell fraction (not recorded which). The rearrangement links TRBV6-1 to TRBJ2-6; D is unclear. This TCR was recovered from a male donor with ankylosing spondylitis. The CDR3 loop reads CASSRRAGANVLTF. CDR3 in DNA: TGTGCCAGCAGTAGAAGGGCTGGGGCCAACGTCCTGACTTTC.